This TCR beta chain was observed in a study of CD8+ T cells in alopecia areata listed by TCRdb under 2018. With regard to the full study: Treated patients were enrolled in an open-label pilot trial of oral tofacitinib at 5 to 10 mg twice daily for moderate-to-severe alopecia areata. High-throughput TCRbeta sequencing was used to examine T cell clonal expansion in alopecia areata in both the C3H/HeJ mouse model and human patients. Patients on tofacitinib were biopsied at baseline and after 4 and 24 weeks of treatment, and several of the patients also had a later scalp biopsy. Clonality in the scalp was compared among normal scalp (n=4), patchy alopecia areata scalp (n=8), and alopecia totalis/universalis scalp (n=8). RNA was obtained with the PAXgene miRNA kit for fixed scalp, the miRNeasy kit for PBMCs, and the RNeasy kit for mouse skin. immunoSEQ multiplex PCR using 35 Vbeta forward primers and 13 Jbeta reverse primers was used to amplify TCRbeta CDR3 regions. Patients received tofacitinib for 6 to 18 months and were then followed off drug for 6 months to check for delayed response and recurrence. In humans, TCRbeta sequencing was performed on scalp tissue and on sorted CD4+ and CD8+ peripheral blood T cells from healthy controls and from patients with patchy or totalis/universalis alopecia areata. Study-level results and caveats: Higher clonality and more expanded CD8+ clones were observed in lesional scalp than in normal scalp, particularly in alopecia totalis/universalis, a finding suggestive of antigenic drive. Scalp TCR repertoire analysis is complicated because resident alphabeta T cells in normal human skin are also sequenced, whereas mouse skin is dominated by gammadelta T cells. Compared with mice, TCR sequences shared between patients were less clear, possibly partly because of HLA diversity across the patient population.

The receptor library was made with the immunoSEQ multiplex PCR assay. For TCR sequencing, RNA was extracted from every sample and reverse transcribed into cDNA to serve as template. First-strand cDNA was synthesized with SuperScript III using a 2:1 mix of oligo-dT and random hexamers. A synthetic immune receptor repertoire was used to assess amplification bias, and residual bias was removed computationally. The published analysis was carried out like this. Raw reads were preprocessed to remove errors, and CDR3 was defined according to IMGT conventions as the region from the conserved cysteine to phenylalanine. To get clonality, Shannon entropy was normalized by log2 of the number of productive unique TCRs and the result was subtracted from 1. Whether each scalp clone was CD4 or CD8 was inferred by checking scalp TCRbeta sequences against the CD4 and CD8 repertoires from sorted blood. TCRdb stores this immuneACCESS table with in-frame sequences only. Part of the clones is absent; in the studies checked, under half of the shortfall reflects unresolved V genes, and no reason is known for the rest. From that table come the V and J calls and clone size; the DNA was used to work out D and trimming. The sample table lists about 150,000 clones, about 53% of them with a count of one. The ten top clones hold approximately 20% of the sample.

About this clone itself: The target of this receptor is not known. Base qualities are not provided; no much larger clone lies one nucleotide away.

Including cysteine and phenylalanine, the CDR3 has 15 amino acids. Only the CDR3 part of the read is kept: 45 bases, read in frame from the first base. CDR1 and CDR2, per the germline V gene (reference sequence), are SEHNR and FQNEAQ. Unmatched junction bases come to 11, with V trimmed by 5 bases and J by 10 bases. The time point tag for this specimen amounts to: baseline before oral tofacitinib. Lesional scalp punch biopsies and peripheral blood were obtained from alopecia areata patients. PBMCs were isolated by density centrifugation and stained for CD3, CD4 and CD8, and CD4+ and CD8+ T cells were sorted on a FACSAria.

This TCR was recovered from a human donor with alopecia areata. The chain employs TRBV7-9 and TRBJ2-1; 10 central bases correspond to TRBD2. The specimen was CD8+ T cells sorted from blood, collected at week 0. CDR3 protein: CASSPGTSDFGEQFF. The sequence in DNA is TGTGCCAGCAGCCCCGGGACTAGCGATTTTGGGGAGCAGTTCTTC.